The present T cell receptor beta chain was sequenced within a study of T cell responses to AZD1222 COVID-19 vaccine. Investigators merged groups given second doses at roughly 4 or roughly 12 weeks. The length of the CDR3 is 15 residues. Trimming removed 0 bases from V and 10 bases from J, with 13 bases in between. Germline V gives CDR1 SGHDN, CDR2 FVKESK. TCRdb keeps only in-frame clones here, not all; method: immunoSEQ multiplex PCR. The sample comprises about 150,000 clones, about nine tenths of which are singletons, and 3% to 3.5% rests with the top ten. The chain is built from TRBV14 and TRBJ1-6; D may be TRBD1 (5 bases). This material consisted of peripheral blood, taken 28 days after the second AZD1222 dose. The source of this sequence is an adult who received the AZD1222 COVID-19 vaccine. CDR3 protein: CASSQDPQGRSPLHF. In DNA form, the CDR3 reads TGTGCCAGCAGCCAAGACCCCCAGGGAAGGTCACCCCTCCACTTT. Using reference TRBV14 and TRBJ1-6 for the parts outside the CDR3, the full variable domain is EAGVTQFPSHSVIEKGQTVTLRCDPISGHDNLYWYRRVMGKEIKFLLHFVKESKQDESGMPNNRFLAERTGGTYSTLKVQPAELEDSGVYFCASSQDPQGRSPLHFGNGTRLTVT.